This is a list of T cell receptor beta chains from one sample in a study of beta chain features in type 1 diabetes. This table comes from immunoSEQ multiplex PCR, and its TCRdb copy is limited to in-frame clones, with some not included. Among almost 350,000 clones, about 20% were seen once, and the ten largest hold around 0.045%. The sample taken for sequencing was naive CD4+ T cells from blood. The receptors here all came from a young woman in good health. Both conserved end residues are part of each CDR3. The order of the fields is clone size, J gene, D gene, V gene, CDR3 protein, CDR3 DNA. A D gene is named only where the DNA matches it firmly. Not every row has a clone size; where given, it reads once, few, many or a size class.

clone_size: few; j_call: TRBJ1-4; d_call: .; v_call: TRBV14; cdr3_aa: CASSRQQNEKLFF; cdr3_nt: TGTGCCAGCAGCCGACAGCAGAATGAAAAACTGTTTTTT
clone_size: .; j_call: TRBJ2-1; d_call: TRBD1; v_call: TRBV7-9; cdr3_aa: CASSLAQGNYNEQFF; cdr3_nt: TGTGCCAGCAGCTTAGCACAGGGGAACTACAATGAGCAGTTCTTC
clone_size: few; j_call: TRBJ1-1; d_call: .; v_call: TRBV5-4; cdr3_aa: CASSLAAGSLNTEAFF; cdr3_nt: TGTGCCAGCAGCTTGGCGGCAGGGTCTCTGAACACTGAAGCTTTCTTT
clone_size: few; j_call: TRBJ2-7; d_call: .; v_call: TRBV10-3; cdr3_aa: CAISEELDEQYF; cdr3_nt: TGTGCCATCAGTGAAGAGTTGGACGAGCAGTACTTC
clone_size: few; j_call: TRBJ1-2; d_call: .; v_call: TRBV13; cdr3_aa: CASSPTGFYGYTF; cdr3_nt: TGTGCCAGCAGCCCCACAGGGTTCTATGGCTACACCTTC
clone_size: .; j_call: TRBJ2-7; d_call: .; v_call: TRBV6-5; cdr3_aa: CASSYSDSLSYEQYF; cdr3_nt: TGTGCCAGCAGTTACTCTGACTCACTTTCCTACGAGCAGTACTTC
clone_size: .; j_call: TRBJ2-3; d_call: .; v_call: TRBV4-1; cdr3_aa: CASSHTSTDTQYF; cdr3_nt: TGCGCCAGCAGCCATACAAGCACAGATACGCAGTATTTT
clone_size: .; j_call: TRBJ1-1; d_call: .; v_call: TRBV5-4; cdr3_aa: CASSLGGAWTEAFF; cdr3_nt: TGTGCCAGCAGCTTAGGGGGGGCTTGGACTGAAGCTTTCTTT
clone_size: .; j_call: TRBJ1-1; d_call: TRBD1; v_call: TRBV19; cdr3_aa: CASNYRGGGEAFF; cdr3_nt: TGTGCCAGTAATTACAGGGGCGGTGGTGAAGCTTTCTTT
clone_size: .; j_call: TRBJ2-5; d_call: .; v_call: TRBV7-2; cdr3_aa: CASSLNRAGLQETQYF; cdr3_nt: TGTGCCAGCAGCTTAAATCGGGCGGGGCTCCAAGAGACCCAGTACTTC
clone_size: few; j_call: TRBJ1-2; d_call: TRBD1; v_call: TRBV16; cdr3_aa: CASSLRWDRRGHGYTF; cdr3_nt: TGTGCCAGCAGCCTTCGATGGGACAGAAGGGGGCATGGCTACACCTTC
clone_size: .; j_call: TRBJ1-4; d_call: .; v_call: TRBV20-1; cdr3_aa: CSAGGDEKLFF; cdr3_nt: TGCAGTGCGGGGGGGGATGAAAAACTGTTTTTT